This T cell receptor beta chain was recovered during a study of post-analysis software for immune sequencing data. Turning to the study itself: Several disease courses (relapsing-remitting, secondary progressive and progressive-relapsing) of multiple sclerosis were included.

Turning to this clonotype: Its antigen is unidentified.

Researchers reported that TCR beta cDNA libraries carried unique molecular identifiers. About 500,000 cDNA molecules were obtained per 1 to 10 million input T cells. MiXCR was run by TCRdb on the PCR reads, yielding one entry per CDR3 protein. The sample has 800,000 to 950,000 distinct CDR3 sequences, about 53% seen once. V dropped 4 bases and J dropped 5; count of bases not matched to a gene: 6. This CDR3 spans 14 amino acids. Germline assignment: CDR1 SGHTA and CDR2 FQGNSA. Study-wide findings and caveats: There was significantly lower normalized Chao1 diversity in multiple sclerosis patients than in controls. With TRBV5-6, TRBV5-1 and TRBV20-1 included, about five TRBV segments were more frequent in patients than in controls.

The rearrangement uses TRBV7-2 and TRBJ1-2; 8 nucleotides match TRBD1. This clonotype originated in a girl aged 5 to 17 with multiple sclerosis. Sequenced sample: blood. For the CDR3, the DNA is TGTGCCAGCAGCTCTCGGACAGGGATTTATGGCTACACCTTC. Its protein product is CASSSRTGIYGYTF.